This TCR beta chain appears in the sequencing data of a study of blood T cell repertoires in COVID-19. For the study at large: PBMCs, B-cell-depleted T cells, or T cells were the source of the cDNA or gDNA that made up the material.

V was pared by 5 bases and J by 2 bases, with 6 bases of the junction left unmatched. The length of the CDR3 is 14 residues. CDR1 is SGHDT and CDR2 is YYEEEE in the germline V gene. Original processing methods: Amplification of reference gene primers provided the estimated nucleated cell counts. TCRdb's table, derived via immunoSEQ multiplex PCR, lists solely in-frame clones and lacks some. V, J and clone size are those of that table, while D and trimming were read from the DNA. The data show 230,000 or so clones, roughly 81% seen once. Seattle researchers signed up patients amid active infection and tracked them longitudinally.

The TCR originated in a woman older than 75 with COVID-19, enrolled during active disease. The sequenced material came from peripheral blood. The chain couples TRBV5-6 to TRBJ2-5; 7 positions match TRBD1. CDR3: CASSFDRVQETQYF. The CDR3 nucleotides read TGTGCCAGCAGTTTTGACAGGGTTCAAGAGACCCAGTACTTC.